The rows below give T cell receptor beta chains drawn from one sample of a study of cytomegalovirus exposure and HLA in healthy donors. Assay: immunoSEQ multiplex PCR; the TCRdb copy retains only in-frame clones and omits some. Here the sample spans approximately 100,000 clones, roughly 86% being singletons. Sequencing input: PBMCs. All receptors come from a woman aged 18-29 years in good health and CMV-seronegative. Both conserved end residues are part of each CDR3. The order of the fields is V gene, CDR3 protein.

TRBV10-2,CASSGSGRYEQFF
TRBV10-3,CAISDLSRGGTDTQYF
TRBV30,CAWRGLGQTPSQYF
TRBV5-4,CASSLEDRGGGYTF
TRBV2,CASSEGSAEQYF
TRBV19,CASSTGSSGYGYTF
TRBV6-4,CASSLTSGSDEQFF
TRBV27,CASSLAGDTQYF
TRBV4-2,CASSQVRGAYNEQFF
TRBV9,CASREISSYNEQFF
TRBV30,CAWRTGTLETEAFF
TRBV30,CAWSARGAGGEKLFF
TRBV30,CAWSQGGNEQFF
TRBV7-9,CASSPGLAEGNEQFF
TRBV5-1,CASSAGGNTDTQYF
TRBV6-6,CASSGISGYTF
TRBV7-2,CASSLRASGGKYNEQFF
TRBV2,CASSLDTGELFF
TRBV7-9,CASSLVWDRPTDTQYF
TRBV6-5,CASSYPDSYEQYF
TRBV4-3,CASSPLWTGISPLHF
TRBV4-3,CASSQDSAGGIDEQFF
TRBV28,CASSLFWDRPSPLHF
TRBV5-6,CASSSATGGGYNEQFF
TRBV7-2,CASSKGGAAWTQYF
TRBV27,CASSIRGSYEQYF
TRBV10-2,CASHTGGLKDEQFF
TRBV5-1,CASSRTSGNNEQFF
TRBV27,CASSRSGTENTEAFF